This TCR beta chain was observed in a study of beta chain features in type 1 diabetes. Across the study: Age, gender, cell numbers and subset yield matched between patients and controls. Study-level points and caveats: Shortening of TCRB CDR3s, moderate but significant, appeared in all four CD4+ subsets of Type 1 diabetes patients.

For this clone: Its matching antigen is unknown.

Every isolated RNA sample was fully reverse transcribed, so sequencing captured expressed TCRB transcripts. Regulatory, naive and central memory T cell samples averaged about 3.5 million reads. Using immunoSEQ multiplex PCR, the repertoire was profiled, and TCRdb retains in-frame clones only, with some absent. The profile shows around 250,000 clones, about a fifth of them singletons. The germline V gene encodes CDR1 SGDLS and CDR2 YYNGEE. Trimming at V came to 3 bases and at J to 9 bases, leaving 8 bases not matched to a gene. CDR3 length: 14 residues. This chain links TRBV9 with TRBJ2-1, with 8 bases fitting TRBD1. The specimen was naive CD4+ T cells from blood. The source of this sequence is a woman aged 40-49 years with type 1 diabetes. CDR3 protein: CASSATDRVGEQFF. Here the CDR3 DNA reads TGTGCCAGCAGCGCCACGGACAGGGTGGGTGAGCAGTTCTTC.